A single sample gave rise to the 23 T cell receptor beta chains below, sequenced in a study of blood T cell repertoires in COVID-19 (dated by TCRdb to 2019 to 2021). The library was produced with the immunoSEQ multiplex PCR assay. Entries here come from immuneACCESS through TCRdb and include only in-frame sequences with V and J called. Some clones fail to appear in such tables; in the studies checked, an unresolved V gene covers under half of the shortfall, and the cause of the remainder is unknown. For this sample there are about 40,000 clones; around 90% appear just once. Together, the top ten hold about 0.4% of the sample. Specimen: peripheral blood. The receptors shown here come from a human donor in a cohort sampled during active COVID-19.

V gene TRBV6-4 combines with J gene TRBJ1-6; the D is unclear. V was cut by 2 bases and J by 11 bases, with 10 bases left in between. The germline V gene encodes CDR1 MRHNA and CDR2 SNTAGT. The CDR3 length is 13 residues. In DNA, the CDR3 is TGTGCCAGCAGTGACCGCGGAGGGCCACCCCTCCACTTT. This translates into CASSDRGGPPLHF.

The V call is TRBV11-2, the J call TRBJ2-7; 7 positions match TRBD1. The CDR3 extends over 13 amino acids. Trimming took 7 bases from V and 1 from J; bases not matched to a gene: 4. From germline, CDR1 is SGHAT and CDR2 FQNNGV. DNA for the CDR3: TGTGCCAGCAACCCAGGGGGATCCTACGAGCAGTACTTC. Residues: CASNPGGSYEQYF. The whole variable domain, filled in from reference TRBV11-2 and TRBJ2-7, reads EAGVAQSPRYKIIEKRQSVAFWCNPISGHATLYWYQQILGQGPKLLIQFQNNGVVDDSQLPKDRFSAERLKGVDSTLKIQPAKLEDSAVYLCASNPGGSYEQYFGPGTRLTVT.

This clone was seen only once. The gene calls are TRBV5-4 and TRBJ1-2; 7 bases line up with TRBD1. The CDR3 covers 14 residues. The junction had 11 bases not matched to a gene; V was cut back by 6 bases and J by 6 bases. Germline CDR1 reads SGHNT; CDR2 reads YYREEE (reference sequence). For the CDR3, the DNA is TGTGCCAGCACCAACCCGGACAGGAGTCATGGCTACACCTTC. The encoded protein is CASTNPDRSHGYTF. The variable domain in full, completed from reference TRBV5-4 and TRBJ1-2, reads ETGVTQSPTHLIKTRGQQVTLRCSSQSGHNTVSWYQQALGQGPQFIFQYYREEENGRGNFPPRFSGLQFPNYSSELNVNALELDDSALYLCASTNPDRSHGYTFGSGTRLTVV.

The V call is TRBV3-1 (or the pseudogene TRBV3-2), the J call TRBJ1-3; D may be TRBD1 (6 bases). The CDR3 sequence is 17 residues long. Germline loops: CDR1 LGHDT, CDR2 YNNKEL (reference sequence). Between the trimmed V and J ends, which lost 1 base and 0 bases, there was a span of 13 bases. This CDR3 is CASSQVRDTYSGNTIYF. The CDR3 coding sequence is TGTGCCAGCAGCCAAGTAAGGGACACTTACTCTGGAAACACCATATATTTT.

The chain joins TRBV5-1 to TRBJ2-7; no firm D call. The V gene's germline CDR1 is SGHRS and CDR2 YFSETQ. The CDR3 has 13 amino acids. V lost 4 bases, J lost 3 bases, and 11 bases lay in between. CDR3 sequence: CASSAVSSYEQYF. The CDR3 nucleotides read TGCGCCAGCAGCGCGGTCAGCAGCTACGAGCAGTACTTC.

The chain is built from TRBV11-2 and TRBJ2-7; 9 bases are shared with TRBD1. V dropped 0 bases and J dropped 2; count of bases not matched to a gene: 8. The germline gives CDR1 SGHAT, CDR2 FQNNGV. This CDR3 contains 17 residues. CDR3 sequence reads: CASSLDLGQGFAYEQYF. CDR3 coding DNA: TGTGCCAGCAGCTTAGATCTGGGACAGGGATTCGCCTACGAGCAGTACTTC.

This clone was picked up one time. The CDR3: CASSQTGGEQPQHF. CDR3 sequence (DNA): TGTGCCAGCAGCCAGACAGGGGGGGAACAGCCCCAGCATTTT. J is TRBJ1-5 and V is TRBV6-6, with 9 bases identical to TRBD1. J gave up 7 bases and V 6 bases, and 7 bases lay outside the gene matches. CDR1 is MNHNY, CDR2 SVGAGI, per germline (reference sequence). This CDR3 spans 14 amino acids.

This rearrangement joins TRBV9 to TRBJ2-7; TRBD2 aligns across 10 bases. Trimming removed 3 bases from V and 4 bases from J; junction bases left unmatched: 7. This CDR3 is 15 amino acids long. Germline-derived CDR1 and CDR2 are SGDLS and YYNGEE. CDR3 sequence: CASSASLAGNYEQYF. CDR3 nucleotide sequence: TGTGCCAGCAGCGCGTCACTAGCGGGGAATTACGAGCAGTACTTC.

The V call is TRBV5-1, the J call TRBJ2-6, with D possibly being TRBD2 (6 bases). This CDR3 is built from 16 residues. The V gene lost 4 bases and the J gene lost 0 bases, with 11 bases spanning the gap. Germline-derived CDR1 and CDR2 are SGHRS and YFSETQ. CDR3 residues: CASSALGGSGANVLTF. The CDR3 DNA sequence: TGCGCCAGCAGCGCCCTGGGGGGCTCTGGGGCCAACGTCCTGACTTTC.

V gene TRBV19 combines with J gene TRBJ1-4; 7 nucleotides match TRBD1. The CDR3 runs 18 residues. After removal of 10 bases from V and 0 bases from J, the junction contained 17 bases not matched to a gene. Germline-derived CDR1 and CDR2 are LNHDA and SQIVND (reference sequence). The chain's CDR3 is CATRARPGQQATNEKLFF. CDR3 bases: TGTGCCACCCGGGCCCGACCGGGACAGCAGGCAACTAATGAAAAACTGTTTTTT.

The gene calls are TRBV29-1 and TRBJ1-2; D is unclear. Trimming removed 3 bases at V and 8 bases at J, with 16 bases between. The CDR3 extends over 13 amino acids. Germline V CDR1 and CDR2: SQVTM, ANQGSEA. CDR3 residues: CSVEAQSHGGYTF. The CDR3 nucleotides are TGCAGCGTTGAGGCACAGTCTCATGGGGGCTACACCTTC.

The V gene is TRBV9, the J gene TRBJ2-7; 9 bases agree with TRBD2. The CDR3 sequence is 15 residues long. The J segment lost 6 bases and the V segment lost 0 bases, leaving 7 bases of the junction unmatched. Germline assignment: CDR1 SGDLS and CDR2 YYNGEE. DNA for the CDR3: TGTGCCAGCAGCGTAGATGGTAGCGGGGGTCTCGAGCAGTACTTC. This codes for CASSVDGSGGLEQYF.

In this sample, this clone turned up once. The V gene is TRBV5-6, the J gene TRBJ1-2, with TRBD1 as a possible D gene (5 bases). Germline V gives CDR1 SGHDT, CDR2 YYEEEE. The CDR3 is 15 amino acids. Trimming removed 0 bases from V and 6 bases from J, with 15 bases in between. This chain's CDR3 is CASSLVTGEFDGYTF. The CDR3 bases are TGTGCCAGCAGCTTGGTTACAGGAGAGTTCGATGGCTACACCTTC.

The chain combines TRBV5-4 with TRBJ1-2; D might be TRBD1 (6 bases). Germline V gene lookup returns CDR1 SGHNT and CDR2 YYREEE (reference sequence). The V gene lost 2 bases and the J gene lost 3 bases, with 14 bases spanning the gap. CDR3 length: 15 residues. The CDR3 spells CASSFITGMDYGYTF. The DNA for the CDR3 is TGTGCCAGCAGCTTTATCACAGGGATGGACTATGGCTACACCTTC. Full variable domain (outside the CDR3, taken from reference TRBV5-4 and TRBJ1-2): ETGVTQSPTHLIKTRGQQVTLRCSSQSGHNTVSWYQQALGQGPQFIFQYYREEENGRGNFPPRFSGLQFPNYSSELNVNALELDDSALYLCASSFITGMDYGYTFGSGTRLTVV.

DNA of the CDR3: TGTGCCAGCAGCCCCTCGGGACAGTCAAACTACGAGCAGTACTTC. This codes for CASSPSGQSNYEQYF. The chain combines TRBV7-9 with TRBJ2-7; TRBD1 matches 7 bases. The CDR3 extends over 15 amino acids. The germline gives CDR1 SEHNR, CDR2 FQNEAQ (reference sequence). The trim removed 5 bases at V and 3 bases at J, leaving 10 bases unmatched.

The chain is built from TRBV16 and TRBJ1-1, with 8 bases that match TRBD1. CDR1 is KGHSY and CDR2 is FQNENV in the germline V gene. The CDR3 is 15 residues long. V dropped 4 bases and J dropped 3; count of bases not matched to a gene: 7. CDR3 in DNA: TGTGCCAGCAGCCCCAGCAGGGGGCTGTACACTGAAGCTTTCTTT. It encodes CASSPSRGLYTEAFF.

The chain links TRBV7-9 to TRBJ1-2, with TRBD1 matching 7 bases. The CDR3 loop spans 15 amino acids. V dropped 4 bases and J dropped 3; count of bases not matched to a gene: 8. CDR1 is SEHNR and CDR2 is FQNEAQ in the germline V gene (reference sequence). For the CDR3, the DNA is TGTGCCAGCAGCTCGGGACAGTCTTTAGACTATGGCTACACCTTC. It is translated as CASSSGQSLDYGYTF.

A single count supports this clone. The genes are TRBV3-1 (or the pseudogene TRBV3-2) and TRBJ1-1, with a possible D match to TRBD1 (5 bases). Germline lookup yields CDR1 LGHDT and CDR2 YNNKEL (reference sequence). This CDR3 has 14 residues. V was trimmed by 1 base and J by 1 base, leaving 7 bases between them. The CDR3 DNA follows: TGTGCCAGCAGCCAAGTTCAGGGGAACACTGAAGCTTTCTTT. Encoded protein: CASSQVQGNTEAFF.

This chain's CDR3 is CASSQRTGGRGNTIYF. CDR3 nucleotides: TGCGCCAGCAGCCAAAGGACAGGGGGCCGCGGAAACACCATATATTTT. V and J are TRBV4-3 and TRBJ1-3; 11 bases align to TRBD1. V lost 2 bases to trimming and J lost 4 bases; unmatched junction nucleotides: 4. The CDR3 has 16 amino acids. Per germline, CDR1 LGHNA and CDR2 YSLEER.

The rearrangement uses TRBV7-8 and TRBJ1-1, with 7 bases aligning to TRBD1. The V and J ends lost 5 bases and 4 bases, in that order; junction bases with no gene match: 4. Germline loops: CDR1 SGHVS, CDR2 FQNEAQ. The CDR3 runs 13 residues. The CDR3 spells CASSPDRATEAFF. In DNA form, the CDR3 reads TGTGCCAGCAGCCCAGACAGGGCCACTGAAGCTTTCTTT. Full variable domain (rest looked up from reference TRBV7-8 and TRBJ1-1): GAGVSQSPRYKVAKRGQDVALRCDPISGHVSLFWYQQALGQGPEFLTYFQNEAQLDKSGLPSDRFFAERPEGSVSTLKIQRTQQEDSAVYLCASSPDRATEAFFGQGTRLTVV.

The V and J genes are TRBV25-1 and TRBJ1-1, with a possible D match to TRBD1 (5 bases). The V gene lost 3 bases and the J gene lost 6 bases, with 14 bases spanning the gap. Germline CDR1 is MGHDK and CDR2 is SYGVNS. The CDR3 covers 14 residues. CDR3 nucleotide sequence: TGTGCCAGCAGTGATCCCTCGGGGGTCCCTGAAGCTTTCTTT. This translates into CASSDPSGVPEAFF.

The DNA of the CDR3 is TGTGCCAGCAGCTCGAGTAGTTACTCCTACGAGCAGTACTTC. This encodes CASSSSSYSYEQYF. The J gene is TRBJ2-7, the V gene TRBV5-4; D ambiguous. The CDR3 is 14 residues long. Germline V gene sequence: CDR1 SGHNT, CDR2 YYREEE (reference sequence). Between the trimmed V and J ends, which lost 3 bases and 0 bases, there was a span of 10 bases.

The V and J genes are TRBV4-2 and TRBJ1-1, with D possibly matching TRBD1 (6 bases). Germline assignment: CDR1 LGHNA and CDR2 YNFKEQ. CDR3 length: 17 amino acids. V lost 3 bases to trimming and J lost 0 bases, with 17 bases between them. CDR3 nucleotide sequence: TGTGCCAGCAGCCATCCACAGGGATATAGTGTGAACACTGAAGCTTTCTTT. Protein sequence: CASSHPQGYSVNTEAFF.